The 9 T cell receptor beta chains listed next were all sequenced from one sample in a study of response to subunit inactivated influenza vaccine (dated by TCRdb to 2017 to 2018). Library prep was done by RT-PCR. The sample was run on an Illumina HiSeq 2500. TCRdb took the public reads, trimmed them with fastp at Q25, ran MiXCR for clone calling and kept in-frame beta chains. Each CDR3 protein appears once, grouped with its most common genes and DNA. Present in this sample are around 250,000 distinct CDR3 sequences, 10% to 15% of which were seen just once. The ten largest clones take up over 6.5% of the sample. This material consisted of non-naive T cells sorted from PBMCs, taken 14 days before vaccination. The cell subset or site label, as the study defines it: memory T cell fraction. The receptor set was obtained from a man aged 50 or older who received an inactivated influenza vaccine. Donor details come from another sample of the same person, matched by shared clones.

The sample holds a few counts of this clonotype. The DNA of the CDR3 is TGTGCCAGCAGCTTATTTGCTGCAGATACGCAGTATTTT. It is translated as CASSLFAADTQYF. J is TRBJ2-3 and V is TRBV7-2; the D is unclear. Germline CDR1 SGHTA, CDR2 FQGNSA. Trimming took 2 bases from V and 4 from J, leaving 7 bases between them. The length of the CDR3 is 13 residues.

This clonotype was found many times. The chain is built from TRBV12-3 or TRBV12-4 and TRBJ2-3; 10 bases are a match to TRBD1. The CDR3 has 15 residues. Germline trimming cut 6 bases from V and 3 bases from J; bases unmatched to any gene: 6. CDR3 sequence reads: CASSPDRGMTDTQYF. CDR3 sequence (DNA): TGTGCCAGCAGCCCGGACAGGGGGATGACAGATACGCAGTATTTT.

A few counts support this clonotype. V and J are TRBV28 and TRBJ2-6, with D possibly being TRBD1 (6 bases). Looked up from germline, CDR1 is MDHEN and CDR2 is SYDVKM. Trimming cost V 3 bases and J 0 bases, with 15 bases left between them. This CDR3 comprises 18 residues. CDR3 DNA sequence: TGTGCCAGCAGTTTGATTGGCTTGGGGGCCTCTGGGGCCAACGTCCTGACTTTC. This encodes CASSLIGLGASGANVLTF.

This clonotype appeared a few times. The rearrangement uses TRBV11-2 and TRBJ2-7, with D unresolved. V was trimmed by 3 bases and J by 2 bases, leaving 17 bases between them. Looked up from germline, CDR1 is SGHAT and CDR2 is FQNNGV. The CDR3 is 16 residues long. The CDR3 is CASSFDGRSGTYEQYF. Written as DNA, the CDR3 is TGTGCCAGCAGCTTTGATGGCAGGAGTGGTACCTACGAGCAGTACTTC.

The chain employs TRBV27 and TRBJ2-7; 12 bases are shared with TRBD2. CDR3 length equals 14 residues. Germline V CDR1 and CDR2: MNHEY, SMNVEV (reference sequence). After removal of 10 bases from V and 3 bases from J, the junction contained 7 bases not matched to a gene. The CDR3 loop is CATGLAGTSYEQYF. CDR3 DNA: TGTGCCACGGGACTAGCGGGTACCAGCTACGAGCAGTACTTC.

The J gene is TRBJ1-5, the V gene TRBV6-1; D is perhaps TRBD1 (6 bases). In germline, CDR1 is MNHNS, CDR2 SASEGT. V lost 6 bases and J lost 4, with 13 bases in between. The CDR3 sequence is 14 residues long. The CDR3 nucleotides read TGTGCCAGCAGGGCTGGGGGCGGGAATCAGCCCCAGCATTTT. This codes for CASRAGGGNQPQHF.

This clonotype was found a few times. The genes are TRBV5-1 and TRBJ1-4, with D possibly TRBD1 on 5 matching bases. V dropped 0 bases and J dropped 8 bases, with 11 bases sitting between them. The CDR3 sequence is 14 residues long. Germline CDR1 reads SGHRS; CDR2 reads YFSETQ. The CDR3 loop reads CASSLDGEGEKLFF. CDR3 nucleotides: TGCGCCAGCAGCTTGGACGGAGAGGGGGAAAAACTGTTTTTT. Looking up the rest from reference TRBV5-1 and TRBJ1-4 gives the full variable domain: KAGVTQTPRYLIKTRGQQVTLSCSPISGHRSVSWYQQTPGQGLQFLFEYFSETQRNKGNFPGRFSGRQFSNSRSEMNVSTLELGDSALYLCASSLDGEGEKLFFGSGTQLSVL.

The gene calls are TRBV12-3 or TRBV12-4 and TRBJ1-2; no reliable D call. V was pared by 6 bases and J by 4 bases, with 6 bases between. The CDR3 spans 11 residues. CDR3: CASSRAYGYTF. The CDR3 bases are TGTGCCAGCAGCCGGGCCTATGGCTACACCTTC.

This clonotype was seen a handful of times. V and J are TRBV2 and TRBJ2-2, with D possibly TRBD2 on 6 matching bases. The CDR3 sequence is 14 residues long. Between the trimmed V and J ends, which lost 10 bases and 5 bases, there was a span of 17 bases. The germline gives CDR1 SNHLY, CDR2 FYNNEI. CDR3: CAKALFRETGELFF. The CDR3 region has the DNA TGTGCCAAGGCACTCTTCCGGGAGACCGGGGAGCTGTTTTTT.